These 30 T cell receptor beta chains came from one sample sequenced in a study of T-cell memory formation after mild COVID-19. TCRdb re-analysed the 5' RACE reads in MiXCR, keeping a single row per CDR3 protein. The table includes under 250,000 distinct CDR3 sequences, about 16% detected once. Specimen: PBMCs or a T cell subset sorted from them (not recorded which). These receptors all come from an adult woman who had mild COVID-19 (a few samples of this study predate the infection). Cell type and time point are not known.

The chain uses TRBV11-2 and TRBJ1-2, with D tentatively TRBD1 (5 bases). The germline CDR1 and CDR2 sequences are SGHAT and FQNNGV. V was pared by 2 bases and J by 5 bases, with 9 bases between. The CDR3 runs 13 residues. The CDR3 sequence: CASSLRTSYGYTF. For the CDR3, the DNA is TGTGCCAGCAGCTTAAGGACAAGTTATGGCTACACCTTC.

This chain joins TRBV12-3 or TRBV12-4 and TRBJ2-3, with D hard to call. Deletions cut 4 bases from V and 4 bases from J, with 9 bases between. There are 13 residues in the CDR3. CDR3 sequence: CASSYKRADTQYF. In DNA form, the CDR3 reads TGTGCCAGCAGTTACAAACGAGCAGATACGCAGTATTTT.

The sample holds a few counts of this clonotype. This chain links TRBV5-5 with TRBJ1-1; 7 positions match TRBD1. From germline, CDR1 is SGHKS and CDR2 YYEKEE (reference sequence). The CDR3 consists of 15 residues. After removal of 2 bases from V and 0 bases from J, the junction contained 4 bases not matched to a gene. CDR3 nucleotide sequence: TGTGCCAGCAGCTTTCGGGACAGATTGAACACTGAAGCTTTCTTT. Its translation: CASSFRDRLNTEAFF. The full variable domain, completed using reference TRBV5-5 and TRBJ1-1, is DAGVTQSPTHLIKTRGQQVTLRCSPISGHKSVSWYQQVLGQGPQFIFQYYEKEERGRGNFPDRFSARQFPNYSSELNVNALLLGDSALYLCASSFRDRLNTEAFFGQGTRLTVV.

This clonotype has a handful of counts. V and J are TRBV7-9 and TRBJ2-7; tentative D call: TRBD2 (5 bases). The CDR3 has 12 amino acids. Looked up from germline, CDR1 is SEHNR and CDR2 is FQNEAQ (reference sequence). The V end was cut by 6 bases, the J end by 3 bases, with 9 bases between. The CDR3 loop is CASSSRDYEQYF. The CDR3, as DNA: TGTGCCAGCAGTTCCCGGGACTACGAGCAGTACTTC.

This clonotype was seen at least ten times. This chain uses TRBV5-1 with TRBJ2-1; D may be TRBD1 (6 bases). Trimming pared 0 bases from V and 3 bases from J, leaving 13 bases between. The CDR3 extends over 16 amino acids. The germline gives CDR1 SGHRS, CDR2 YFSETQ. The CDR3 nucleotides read TGCGCCAGCAGCTTGGGCCAAACAGGGTTCTACAATGAGCAGTTCTTC. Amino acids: CASSLGQTGFYNEQFF.

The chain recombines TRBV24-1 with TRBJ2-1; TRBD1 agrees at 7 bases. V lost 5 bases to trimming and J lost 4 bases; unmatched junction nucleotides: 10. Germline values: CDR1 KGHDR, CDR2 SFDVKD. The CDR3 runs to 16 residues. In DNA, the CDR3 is TGTGCCACCAGTGGGGGCCCGAGACAGGGATACAATGAGCAGTTCTTC. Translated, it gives CATSGGPRQGYNEQFF.

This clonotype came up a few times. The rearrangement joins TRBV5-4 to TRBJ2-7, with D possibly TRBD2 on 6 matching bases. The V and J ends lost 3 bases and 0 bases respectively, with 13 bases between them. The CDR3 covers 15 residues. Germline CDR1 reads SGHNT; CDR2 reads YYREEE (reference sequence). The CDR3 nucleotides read TGTGCCAGCAGCTCCGGGCCCGGGGGCTCCTACGAGCAGTACTTC. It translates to CASSSGPGGSYEQYF.

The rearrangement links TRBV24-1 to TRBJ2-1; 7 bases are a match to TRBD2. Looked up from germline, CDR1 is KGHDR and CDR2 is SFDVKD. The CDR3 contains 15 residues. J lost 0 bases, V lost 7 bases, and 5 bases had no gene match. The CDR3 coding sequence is TGTGCCACCAGCGCGACTAGCACCTCCTACAATGAGCAGTTCTTC. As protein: CATSATSTSYNEQFF.

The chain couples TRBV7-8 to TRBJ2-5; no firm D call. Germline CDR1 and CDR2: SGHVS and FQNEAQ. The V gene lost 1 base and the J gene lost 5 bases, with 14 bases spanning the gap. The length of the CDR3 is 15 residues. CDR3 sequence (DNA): TGTGCCAGCAGCTTAGTGTACCCTTTCCGGGAGACCCAGTACTTC. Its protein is CASSLVYPFRETQYF.

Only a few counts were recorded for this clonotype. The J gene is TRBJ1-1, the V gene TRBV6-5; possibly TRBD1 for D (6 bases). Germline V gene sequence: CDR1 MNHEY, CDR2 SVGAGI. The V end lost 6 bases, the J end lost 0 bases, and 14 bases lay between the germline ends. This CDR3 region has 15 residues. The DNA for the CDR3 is TGTGCCAGCAGGGTAGGGGGGCTCATGAACACTGAAGCTTTCTTT. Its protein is CASRVGGLMNTEAFF.

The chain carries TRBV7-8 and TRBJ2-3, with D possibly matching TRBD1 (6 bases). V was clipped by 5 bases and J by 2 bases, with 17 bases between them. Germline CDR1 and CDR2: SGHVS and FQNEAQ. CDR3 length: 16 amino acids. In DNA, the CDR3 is TGTGCCAGCAGCCCCGGTAGGGGACATTACACAGATACGCAGTATTTT. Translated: CASSPGRGHYTDTQYF.

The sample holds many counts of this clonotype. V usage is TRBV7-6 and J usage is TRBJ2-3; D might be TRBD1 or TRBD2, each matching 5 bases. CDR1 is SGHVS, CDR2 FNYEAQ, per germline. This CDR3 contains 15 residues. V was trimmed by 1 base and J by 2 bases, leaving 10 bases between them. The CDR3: CASSLVRGHTDTQYF. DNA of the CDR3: TGTGCCAGCAGCTTAGTCCGGGGCCACACAGATACGCAGTATTTT. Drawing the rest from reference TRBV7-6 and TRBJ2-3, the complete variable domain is GAGVSQSPRYKVTKRGQDVALRCDPISGHVSLYWYRQALGQGPEFLTYFNYEAQQDKSGLPNDRFSAERPEGSISTLTIQRTEQRDSAMYRCASSLVRGHTDTQYFGPGTRLTVL.

The CDR3 spells CASSLDRGFEKLFF. The CDR3 DNA sequence: TGTGCCAGCAGCTTGGACAGGGGCTTTGAAAAACTGTTTTTT. The chain uses TRBV7-9 and TRBJ1-4; 9 nucleotides line up with TRBD1. This CDR3 has 14 residues. Per the germline V gene, CDR1 is SEHNR and CDR2 is FQNEAQ (reference sequence). V shed 3 bases, J shed 7 bases, and the junction held 3 bases outside the gene matches.

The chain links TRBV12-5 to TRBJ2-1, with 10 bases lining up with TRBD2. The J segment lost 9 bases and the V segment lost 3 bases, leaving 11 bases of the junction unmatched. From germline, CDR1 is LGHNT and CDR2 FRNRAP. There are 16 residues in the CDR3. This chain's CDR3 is CASGFLAGGRLGEQFF. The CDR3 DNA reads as TGTGCTAGTGGTTTTTTAGCGGGAGGACGATTAGGTGAGCAGTTCTTC.

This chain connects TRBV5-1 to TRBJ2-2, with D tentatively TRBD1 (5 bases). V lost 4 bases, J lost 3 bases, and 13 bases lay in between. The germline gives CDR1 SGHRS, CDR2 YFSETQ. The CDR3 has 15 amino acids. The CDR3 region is CASSKNWGDTGELFF. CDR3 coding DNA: TGCGCCAGCAGCAAAAACTGGGGCGACACCGGGGAGCTGTTTTTT.

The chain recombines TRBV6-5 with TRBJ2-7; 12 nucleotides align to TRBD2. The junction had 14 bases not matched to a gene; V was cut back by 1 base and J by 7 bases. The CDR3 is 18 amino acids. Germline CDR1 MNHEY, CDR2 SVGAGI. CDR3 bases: TGTGCCAGCAGTTACTTCGGACTAGCGGGGATCCAAGGGCGGGAGCAGTACTTC. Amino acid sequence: CASSYFGLAGIQGREQYF.

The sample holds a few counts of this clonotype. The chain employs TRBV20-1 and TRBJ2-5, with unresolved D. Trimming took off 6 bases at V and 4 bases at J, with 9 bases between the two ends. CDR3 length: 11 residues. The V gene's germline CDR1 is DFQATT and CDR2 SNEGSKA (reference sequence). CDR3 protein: CSAPTTETQYF. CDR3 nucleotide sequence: TGCAGTGCCCCCACCACAGAGACCCAGTACTTC.

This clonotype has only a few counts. CDR3 region: CASSLGGWNTEAFF. The CDR3 nucleotides read TGTGCCAGCAGCTTAGGGGGGTGGAACACTGAAGCTTTCTTT. This chain uses TRBV7-8 with TRBJ1-1, with a weak D call TRBD1 (5 bases). The CDR3 is 14 residues long. V was pared by 1 base and J by 1 base, with 7 bases between. The germline V gene encodes CDR1 SGHVS and CDR2 FQNEAQ.

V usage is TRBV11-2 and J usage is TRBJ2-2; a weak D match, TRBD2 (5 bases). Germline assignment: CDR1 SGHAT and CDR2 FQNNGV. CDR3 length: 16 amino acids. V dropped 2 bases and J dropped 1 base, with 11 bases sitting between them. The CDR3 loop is CASSLIAGENTGELFF. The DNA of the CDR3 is TGTGCCAGCAGCTTAATCGCGGGTGAGAACACCGGGGAGCTGTTTTTT.

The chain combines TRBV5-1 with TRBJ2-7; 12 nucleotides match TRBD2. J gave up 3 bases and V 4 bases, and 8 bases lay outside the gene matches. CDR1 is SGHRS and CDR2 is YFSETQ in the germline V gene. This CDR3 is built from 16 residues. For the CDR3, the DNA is TGCGCCAGCAGCGTGGGACTAGCGGGCCAAAACTACGAGCAGTACTTC. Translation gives CASSVGLAGQNYEQYF.

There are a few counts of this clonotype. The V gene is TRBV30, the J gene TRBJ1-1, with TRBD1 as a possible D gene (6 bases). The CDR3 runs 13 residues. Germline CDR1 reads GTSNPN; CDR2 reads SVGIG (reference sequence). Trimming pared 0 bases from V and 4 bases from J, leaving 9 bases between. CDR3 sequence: CAWSVWGATEAFF. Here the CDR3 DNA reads TGTGCCTGGAGTGTATGGGGGGCCACTGAAGCTTTCTTT. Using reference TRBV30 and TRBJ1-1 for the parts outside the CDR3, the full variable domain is SQTIHQWPATLVQPVGSPLSLECTVEGTSNPNLYWYRQAAGRGLQLLFYSVGIGQISSEVPQNLSASRPQDRQFILSSKKLLLSDSGFYLCAWSVWGATEAFFGQGTRLTVV.

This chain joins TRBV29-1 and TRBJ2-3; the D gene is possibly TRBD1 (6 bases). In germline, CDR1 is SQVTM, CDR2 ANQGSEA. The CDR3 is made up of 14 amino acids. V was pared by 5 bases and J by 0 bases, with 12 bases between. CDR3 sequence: CSVKQGTSTDTQYF. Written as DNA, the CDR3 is TGCAGCGTTAAACAGGGAACTAGCACAGATACGCAGTATTTT.

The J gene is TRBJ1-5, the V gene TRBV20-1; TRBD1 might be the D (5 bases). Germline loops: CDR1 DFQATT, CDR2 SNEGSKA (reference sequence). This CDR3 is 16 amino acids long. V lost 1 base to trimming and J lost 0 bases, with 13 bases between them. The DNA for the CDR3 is TGCAGTGCTAGAGCCGCAGGGATCGGTAGCAATCAGCCCCAGCATTTT. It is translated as CSARAAGIGSNQPQHF.

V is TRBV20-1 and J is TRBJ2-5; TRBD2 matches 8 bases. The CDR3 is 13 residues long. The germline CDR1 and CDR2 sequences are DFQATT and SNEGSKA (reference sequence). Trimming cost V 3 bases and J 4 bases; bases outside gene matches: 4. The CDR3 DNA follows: TGCAGTGCTAGCCCCGGGACTAGAGAGACCCAGTACTTC. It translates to CSASPGTRETQYF.

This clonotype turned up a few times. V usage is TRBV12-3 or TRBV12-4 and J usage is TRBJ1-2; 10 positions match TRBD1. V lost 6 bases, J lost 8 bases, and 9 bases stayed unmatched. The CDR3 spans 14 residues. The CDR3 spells CASRPSGTGEGYTF. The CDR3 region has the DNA TGTGCCAGCAGACCTAGCGGGACAGGGGAAGGCTACACCTTC.

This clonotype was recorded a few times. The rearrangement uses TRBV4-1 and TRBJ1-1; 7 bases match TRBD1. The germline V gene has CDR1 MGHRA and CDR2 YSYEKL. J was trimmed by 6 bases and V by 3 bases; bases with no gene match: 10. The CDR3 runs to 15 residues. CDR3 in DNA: TGCGCCAGCAGCCATGTAGACAGGGACCACGCTGAAGCTTTCTTT. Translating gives CASSHVDRDHAEAFF.

The DNA of the CDR3 is TGTGCCAGCAGTTACGACAGATCCACAGATACGCAGTATTTT. Amino acids: CASSYDRSTDTQYF. The V gene is TRBV6-5, the J gene TRBJ2-3; D possibly corresponds to TRBD1 (5 bases). V lost 2 bases and J lost 2, with 8 bases in between. CDR1 and CDR2 (germline): MNHEY, SVGAGI. The CDR3 is 14 amino acids.

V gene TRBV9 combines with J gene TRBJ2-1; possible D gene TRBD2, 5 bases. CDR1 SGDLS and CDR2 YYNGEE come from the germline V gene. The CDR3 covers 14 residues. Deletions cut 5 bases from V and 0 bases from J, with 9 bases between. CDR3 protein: CASSERSSYNEQFF. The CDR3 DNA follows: TGTGCCAGCAGTGAGCGGAGCTCCTACAATGAGCAGTTCTTC.

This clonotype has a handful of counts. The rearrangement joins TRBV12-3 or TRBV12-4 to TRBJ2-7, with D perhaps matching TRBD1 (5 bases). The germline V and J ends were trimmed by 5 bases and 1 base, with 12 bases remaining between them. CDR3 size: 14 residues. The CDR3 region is CASSEQDISYEQYF. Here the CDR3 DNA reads TGTGCCAGCAGTGAACAGGATATATCCTACGAGCAGTACTTC.

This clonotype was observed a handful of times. The CDR3 bases are TGTGCCAGCAGTACAGGTCGGGGTGCGCTCCTCACCGGGGAGCTGTTTTTT. Protein product: CASSTGRGALLTGELFF. The chain links TRBV6-2 or TRBV6-3 to TRBJ2-2; perhaps D is TRBD1 or TRBD2 (5 bases each). Germline CDR1 is MNHEY and CDR2 is SVGEGT. V gave up 5 bases and J gave up 4 bases, with 20 bases separating them. The length of the CDR3 is 17 residues.